This T cell receptor (beta chain) was recovered during a study of cytomegalovirus exposure and HLA in healthy donors. In the PCR, 60 Vbeta and 13 Jbeta primers were used. Under the authors' procedure: Approximately 78 million unique TCR beta chains, approximately 11 million of them shared, were counted by a later analysis. TCRdb's copy holds only in-frame clones and misses some; the assay was immunoSEQ multiplex PCR. V and J calls and clone size are as listed in that table; D and trimming were resolved from the DNA. Among more than 90,000 clones listed, approximately 71% were seen once. The CDR3 extends over 13 amino acids. Per germline, CDR1 SGHTA and CDR2 FQGTGA. Trimming shortened V by 5 bases and J by 4 bases, and 9 bases separated the two germline ends. Findings and caveats of the study: Indistinguishable V segments such as TRBV6-2 and TRBV6-3 were excluded. Another analysis was done later, and it associated roughly 15,000 TCR beta sequences with HLA alleles at 0.05 false discovery rate.

To note about this clone: Its antigen is currently unknown.

Sequencing input: PBMCs. This TCR derives from a female donor in good health and CMV-seronegative. The V call is TRBV7-3, the J call TRBJ1-3; D is ambiguous. CDR3 sequence: CASSMNRGNTIYF. The DNA for the CDR3 is TGTGCCAGCAGCATGAACAGAGGAAACACCATATATTTT. The full variable domain, its missing parts supplied by reference TRBV7-3 and TRBJ1-3, is GAGVSQTPSNKVTEKGKYVELRCDPISGHTALYWYRQSLGQGPEFLIYFQGTGAADDSGLPNDRFFAVRPEGSVSTLKIQRTERGDSAVYLCASSMNRGNTIYFGEGSWLTVV.